The 30 T cell receptor beta chains below all came from one sample that was sequenced in a study of cytomegalovirus exposure and HLA in healthy donors. TCRdb's copy holds only in-frame clones and misses some; the assay was immunoSEQ multiplex PCR. The sample has about 330,000 clones, about 85% seen once. The sequenced material came from PBMCs. These receptor sequences come from a woman in her twenties or thirties in good health and CMV-seropositive.

The CDR3 DNA is TGTGCCATCAGTGGGCCCCAGGACTTTGCCACCGGGGAGCTGTTTTTT. This codes for CAISGPQDFATGELFF. The gene calls are TRBV10-3 and TRBJ2-2; maybe TRBD2 (5 bases). Trimming cost V 4 bases and J 4 bases, with 16 bases left between them. Germline V CDR1 and CDR2: ENHRY, SYGVKD. This CDR3 contains 16 residues.

The chain is built from TRBV5-1 and TRBJ2-7, with D unclear. With 3 bases removed from V and 4 bases from J, the gap between germline ends came to 11 bases. CDR1 is SGHRS and CDR2 is YFSETQ in the germline V gene. The CDR3 has 13 residues. This chain's CDR3 is CASSSRQTYEQYF. CDR3 coding DNA: TGCGCCAGCAGCTCCCGGCAGACTTACGAGCAGTACTTC.

This clone has more than one count but fewer than ten. The chain couples TRBV2 to TRBJ2-7; D remains ambiguous. This CDR3 has 12 amino acids. CDR1 is SNHLY and CDR2 is FYNNEI in the germline V gene. V gave up 4 bases and J gave up 3 bases, with 7 bases separating them. CDR3 amino acids: CASSAEDYEQYF. In nucleotides, the CDR3 is TGTGCCAGCAGTGCAGAAGACTACGAGCAGTACTTC.

The gene calls are TRBV20-1 and TRBJ1-1; D unresolved. This CDR3 spans 10 amino acids. Looked up from germline, CDR1 is DFQATT and CDR2 is SNEGSKA (reference sequence). The germline V and J ends were trimmed by 6 bases and 4 bases, with 6 bases remaining between them. In nucleotides, the CDR3 is TGCAGTGCCGGGCCCACTGAAGCTTTCTTT. It encodes CSAGPTEAFF.

For this clone: The sample carries other DNA sequences with the same CDR3. The rearrangement links TRBV6-5 to TRBJ2-5; D ambiguous. This CDR3 is built from 13 residues. V was pared by 0 bases and J by 5 bases, with 7 bases between. Per germline, CDR1 MNHEY and CDR2 SVGAGI. The CDR3 protein is CASSYSSWETQYF. DNA of the CDR3: TGTGCCAGCAGTTACTCTTCGTGGGAGACCCAGTACTTC.

This clone was picked up a small number of times. The V and J genes are TRBV11-1 and TRBJ1-2; TRBD1 aligns across 7 bases. The CDR3 sequence is 18 residues long. V trimming: 5 bases; J trimming: 2 bases; junction bases outside the gene matches: 17. Per germline, CDR1 SGHAT and CDR2 FQDESV (reference sequence). The CDR3 DNA is TGTGCCAGCAGCCACAGCGGGATTTCGCCGGGACAGAACTATGGCTACACCTTC. The encoded protein is CASSHSGISPGQNYGYTF.

V usage is TRBV30 and J usage is TRBJ2-3; 13 nucleotides match TRBD2. The germline gives CDR1 GTSNPN, CDR2 SVGIG (reference sequence). The CDR3 is made up of 12 amino acids. The J segment lost 15 bases and the V segment lost 2 bases, leaving 5 bases of the junction unmatched. CDR3 sequence reads: CAWSTGTSGEYF. The CDR3 nucleotides read TGTGCCTGGAGTACAGGGACTAGCGGGGAATATTTT.

DNA for the CDR3: TGTGCCAGCAGGCTACAGGGTTCCGGGGCCAACGTCCTGACTTTC. It codes for CASRLQGSGANVLTF. The chain is built from TRBV27 and TRBJ2-6; D might be TRBD1 (6 bases). CDR1 and CDR2 (germline): MNHEY, SMNVEV (reference sequence). Trimming left V 6 bases short and J 4 bases short, with 13 bases between. The CDR3 extends over 15 amino acids. Variable domain in full (rest from reference TRBV27 and TRBJ2-6): EAQVTQNPRYLITVTGKKLTVTCSQNMNHEYMSWYRQDPGLGLRQIYYSMNVEVTDKGDVPEGYKVSRKEKRNFPLILESPSPNQTSLYFCASRLQGSGANVLTFGAGSRLTVL.

The V gene is TRBV7-9, the J gene TRBJ1-2; 8 nucleotides match TRBD1. Looked up from germline, CDR1 is SEHNR and CDR2 is FQNEAQ (reference sequence). Germline trimming cut 4 bases from V and 4 bases from J; bases unmatched to any gene: 5. This CDR3 region has 14 residues. Here the CDR3 reads CASSSDRVGYGYTF. The CDR3 nucleotides read TGTGCCAGCAGCTCGGACAGGGTTGGCTATGGCTACACCTTC.

The V call is TRBV5-1, the J call TRBJ2-3, with D possibly matching TRBD2 (7 bases). V lost 4 bases and J lost 2, with 23 bases in between. This CDR3 region has 18 residues. Germline V CDR1 and CDR2: SGHRS, YFSETQ. This chain's CDR3 is CASSPSASRRGHTDTQYF. As DNA, the CDR3 is TGCGCCAGCAGCCCTAGCGCCTCCCGGCGGGGGCACACAGATACGCAGTATTTT.

V and J are TRBV2 and TRBJ2-3; 7 positions agree with TRBD2. There are 14 residues in the CDR3. Germline loops: CDR1 SNHLY, CDR2 FYNNEI. The V gene end was trimmed by 9 bases and the J gene end by 1 base; junction bases not matched to a gene: 7. This CDR3 is CARSQAGRTDTQYF. In DNA, the CDR3 is TGTGCCAGGTCACAAGCGGGACGCACAGATACGCAGTATTTT.

The V call is TRBV6-5, the J call TRBJ2-1, with 10 bases lining up with TRBD2. Germline CDR1 and CDR2: MNHEY and SVGAGI. CDR3 size: 15 residues. J lost 4 bases, V lost 6 bases, and 6 bases had no gene match. CDR3 sequence (DNA): TGTGCCAGCAGCCAGGGACTAGCGTCGTACAATGAGCAGTTCTTC. Translation: CASSQGLASYNEQFF.

The chain links TRBV6-5 to TRBJ1-3; D is unresolved. Germline V gene sequence: CDR1 MNHEY, CDR2 SVGAGI. The CDR3 consists of 13 residues. Trimming shortened V by 6 bases and J by 0 bases, and 6 bases separated the two germline ends. DNA for the CDR3: TGTGCCAGCAGAGATTTCTCTGGAAACACCATATATTTT. This gives the protein CASRDFSGNTIYF.

V gene TRBV29-1 combines with J gene TRBJ2-1; no clear D gene. V shed 4 bases and J shed 0 bases, with 4 bases lying between them. CDR3 length equals 12 residues. CDR1 is SQVTM, CDR2 ANQGSEA, per germline. CDR3 amino acids: CSVGTSYNEQFF. In DNA form, the CDR3 reads TGCAGCGTTGGCACCTCCTACAATGAGCAGTTCTTC.

This chain joins TRBV7-8 and TRBJ1-2; D gene unclear. Germline V gives CDR1 SGHVS, CDR2 FQNEAQ. V was pared by 5 bases and J by 0 bases, with 16 bases between. This CDR3 comprises 16 residues. CDR3: CASSRLAGGANYGYTF. The DNA of the CDR3 is TGTGCCAGCAGCCGGCTTGCTGGCGGAGCTAACTATGGCTACACCTTC.

Written as DNA, the CDR3 is TGTGCCAGCAGCCTAAAGAACGGCTACGAGCAGTACTTC. It encodes CASSLKNGYEQYF. The rearrangement uses TRBV7-7 and TRBJ2-7; D is unresolved. CDR1 is SSHAT, CDR2 FNYEAQ, per germline (reference sequence). Trimming took off 5 bases at V and 3 bases at J, with 11 bases between the two ends. The CDR3 has 13 amino acids.

This clone was counted only a few times. V and J are TRBV28 and TRBJ1-1; D gene ambiguous. The CDR3 totals 14 residues. The germline gives CDR1 MDHEN, CDR2 SYDVKM. V lost 1 base and J 0 bases, leaving 6 bases between the germline ends. Written as DNA, the CDR3 is TGTGCCAGCAGTTTATTGGTTCTGAACACTGAAGCTTTCTTT. Its protein is CASSLLVLNTEAFF.

V is TRBV7-3 and J is TRBJ2-3; 13 bases are a match to TRBD2. Germline V CDR1 and CDR2: SGHTA, FQGTGA. The CDR3 is 17 amino acids. The ends lost 3 bases at V and 2 bases at J; junction bases unmatched: 5. CDR3 in DNA: TGTGCCAGCAGCTTCGATGGACTAGCGGGGGCCACAGATACGCAGTATTTT. Protein product: CASSFDGLAGATDTQYF.

The CDR3 DNA reads as TGTGCCACCAGCAGAGGGGTGGACCCCTCTGGAAACACCATATATTTT. It is translated as CATSRGVDPSGNTIYF. The chain recombines TRBV15 with TRBJ1-3; D unresolved. The CDR3 contains 16 residues. Germline CDR1 reads LNHNV; CDR2 reads YYDKDF (reference sequence). Trimming took off 1 base at V and 0 bases at J, with 10 bases between the two ends. Full variable domain (rest looked up from reference TRBV15 and TRBJ1-3): DAMVIQNPRYQVTQFGKPVTLSCSQTLNHNVMYWYQQKSSQAPKLLFHYYDKDFNNEADTPDNFQSRRPNTSFCFLDIRSPGLGDTAMYLCATSRGVDPSGNTIYFGEGSWLTVV.

This clone was picked up a small number of times. The rearrangement joins TRBV4-1 to TRBJ2-7, with D possibly matching TRBD1 (8 bases). V lost 3 bases and J lost 2, with 14 bases in between. This CDR3 is built from 15 residues. CDR1 is MGHRA and CDR2 is YSYEKL in the germline V gene. The CDR3 loop reads CASSQRGTGPYEQYF. The CDR3 DNA is TGCGCCAGCAGCCAGCGGGGGACAGGCCCCTACGAGCAGTACTTC.

The chain has TRBV5-1 and TRBJ2-4; perhaps TRBD1 as D (6 bases). Trimming removed 3 bases at V and 0 bases at J, with 16 bases between. Germline V gives CDR1 SGHRS, CDR2 YFSETQ. This CDR3 has 17 amino acids. The CDR3 region has the DNA TGCGCCAGCAGCTCTAGGTCTCAGGGGCGAGCCAAAAACATTCAGTACTTC. Translated, it gives CASSSRSQGRAKNIQYF.

The chain joins TRBV19 to TRBJ2-7, with D perhaps assigned TRBD1 or TRBD2 (5 bases each). This CDR3 spans 15 amino acids. V lost 1 base and J lost 1, with 11 bases in between. CDR1 and CDR2 from the germline V gene are LNHDA and SQIVND (reference sequence). The CDR3 reads CASSIGGKGSYEQYF. Written as DNA, the CDR3 is TGTGCCAGTAGTATAGGGGGGAAGGGATCCTACGAGCAGTACTTC.

The rearrangement uses TRBV6-1 and TRBJ2-7; the D is unclear. The CDR3 extends over 13 amino acids. Germline V gene sequence: CDR1 MNHNS, CDR2 SASEGT. V lost 2 bases, J lost 3 bases, and 8 bases lay in between. The CDR3, as DNA: TGTGCCAGCAGTGAAAACGCAGTCTACGAGCAGTACTTC. Its protein product is CASSENAVYEQYF.

This clone was detected only once. The chain carries TRBV2 and TRBJ2-5, with TRBD2 identical over 12 bases. This CDR3 contains 19 residues. Germline lookup yields CDR1 SNHLY and CDR2 FYNNEI. With 7 bases clipped from V and 4 bases from J, the junction kept 19 bases outside the gene matches. CDR3 loop: CASTETSGRVFSGGETQYF. For the CDR3, the DNA is TGTGCCAGCACCGAGACTAGCGGGAGAGTTTTTTCGGGGGGAGAGACCCAGTACTTC.

A few counts support this clone. CDR3 sequence (DNA): TGTGCCAGCAGCGCACGACAGGGTCAATACAATGAGCAGTTCTTC. Translation: CASSARQGQYNEQFF. V is TRBV7-2 and J is TRBJ2-1; 7 bases agree with TRBD1. Germline loops: CDR1 SGHTA, CDR2 FQGNSA. V lost 5 bases to trimming and J lost 4 bases; unmatched junction nucleotides: 8. This CDR3 is built from 15 residues.

The chain uses TRBV7-9 and TRBJ2-7; D uncertain. The germline CDR1 and CDR2 sequences are SEHNR and FQNEAQ (reference sequence). The CDR3 has 14 amino acids. The V and J ends lost 1 base and 1 base respectively, with 8 bases between them. The CDR3 DNA reads as TGTGCCAGCAGCTTAGTGTCGACGTCCTACGAGCAGTACTTC. Its translation is CASSLVSTSYEQYF. Based on the CDR3 plus reference TRBV7-9 and TRBJ2-7, the full variable domain is DTGVSQNPRHKITKRGQNVTFRCDPISEHNRLYWYRQTLGQGPEFLTYFQNEAQLEKSRLLSDRFSAERPKGSFSTLEIQRTEQGDSAMYLCASSLVSTSYEQYFGPGTRLTVT.

V gene TRBV4-3 combines with J gene TRBJ2-7; D unclear. CDR1 is LGHNA and CDR2 is YSLEER in the germline V gene. Trimming cost V 1 base and J 2 bases, with 9 bases left between them. The CDR3 runs to 14 residues. The CDR3 is CASSQGLPAYEQYF. The CDR3 bases are TGCGCCAGCAGCCAAGGGTTACCTGCCTACGAGCAGTACTTC.

The chain recombines TRBV4-2 with TRBJ2-5; the D gene is possibly TRBD1 (5 bases). The CDR3 has 14 amino acids. V lost 1 base to trimming and J lost 5 bases, with 11 bases between them. Germline lookup yields CDR1 LGHNA and CDR2 YNFKEQ. Here the CDR3 DNA reads TGTGCCAGCAGCCAAGGGGCAGGGTCCGAGACCCAGTACTTC. It yields the protein CASSQGAGSETQYF.

Concerning this clone itself: Other nucleotide sequences from this sample produce the same CDR3. The chain employs TRBV4-1 and TRBJ1-2; D remains unclear. The V end was cut by 0 bases, the J end by 4 bases, with 3 bases between. The CDR3 is made up of 12 amino acids. The germline CDR1 and CDR2 sequences are MGHRA and YSYEKL. CDR3 sequence: CASSQEGYGYTF. Here the CDR3 DNA reads TGCGCCAGCAGCCAAGAGGGCTATGGCTACACCTTC.

V usage is TRBV6-1 and J usage is TRBJ2-7, with 9 nucleotides matching TRBD1. Germline loops: CDR1 MNHNS, CDR2 SASEGT. V lost 2 bases to trimming and J lost 0 bases; unmatched junction nucleotides: 5. The CDR3 loop spans 16 amino acids. CDR3 sequence: CASSEPGQGSSYEQYF. In nucleotides, the CDR3 is TGTGCCAGCAGTGAACCCGGACAGGGGAGCTCCTACGAGCAGTACTTC.